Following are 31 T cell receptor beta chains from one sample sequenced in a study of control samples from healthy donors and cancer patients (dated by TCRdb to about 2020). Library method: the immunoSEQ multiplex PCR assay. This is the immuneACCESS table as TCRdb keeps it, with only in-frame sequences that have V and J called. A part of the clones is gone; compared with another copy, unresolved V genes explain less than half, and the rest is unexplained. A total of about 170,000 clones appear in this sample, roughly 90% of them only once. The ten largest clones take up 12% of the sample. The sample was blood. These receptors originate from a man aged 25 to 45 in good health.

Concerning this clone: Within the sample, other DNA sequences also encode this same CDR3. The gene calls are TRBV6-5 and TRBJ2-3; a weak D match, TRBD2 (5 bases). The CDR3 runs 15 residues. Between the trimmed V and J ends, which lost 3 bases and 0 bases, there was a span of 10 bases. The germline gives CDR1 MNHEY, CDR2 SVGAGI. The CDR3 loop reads CASSYGSGSTDTQYF. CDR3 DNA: TGTGCCAGCAGTTATGGGTCGGGAAGCACAGATACGCAGTATTTT.

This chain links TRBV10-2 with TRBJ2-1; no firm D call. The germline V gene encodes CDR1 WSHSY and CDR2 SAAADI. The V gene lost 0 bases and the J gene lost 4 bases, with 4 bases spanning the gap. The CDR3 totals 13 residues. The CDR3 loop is CASSESAYNEQFF. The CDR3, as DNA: TGCGCCAGCAGTGAGTCGGCGTACAATGAGCAGTTCTTC.

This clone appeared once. The CDR3 spells CASSKTPPLPSTYNSPLHF. CDR3 nucleotides: TGTGCCAGTAGTAAGACACCTCCATTGCCTTCTACTTATAATTCACCCCTCCACTTT. The chain is built from TRBV19 and TRBJ1-6; D unresolved. V gave up 4 bases and J gave up 4 bases, with 23 bases separating them. Germline V CDR1 and CDR2: LNHDA, SQIVND (reference sequence). The CDR3 runs 19 residues.

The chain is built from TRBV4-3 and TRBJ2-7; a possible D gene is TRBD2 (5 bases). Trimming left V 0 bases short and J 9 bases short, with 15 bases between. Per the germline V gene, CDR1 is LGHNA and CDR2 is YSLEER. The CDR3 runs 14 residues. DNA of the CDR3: TGCGCCAGCAGCCAAGATCGGGGATTGGCGAGGCAGTACTTC. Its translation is CASSQDRGLARQYF.

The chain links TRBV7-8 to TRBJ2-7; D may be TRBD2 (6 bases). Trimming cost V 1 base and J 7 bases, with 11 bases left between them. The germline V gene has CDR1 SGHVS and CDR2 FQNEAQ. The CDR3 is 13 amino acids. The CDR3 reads CASSLVSAGEQYF. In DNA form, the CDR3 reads TGTGCCAGCAGCTTAGTGTCCGCGGGGGAGCAGTACTTC.

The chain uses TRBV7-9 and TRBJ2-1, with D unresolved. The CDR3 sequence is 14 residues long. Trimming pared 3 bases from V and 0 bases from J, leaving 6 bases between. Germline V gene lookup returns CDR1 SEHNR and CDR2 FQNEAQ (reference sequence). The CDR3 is CASSFKVSYNEQFF. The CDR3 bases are TGTGCCAGCAGCTTCAAAGTCTCCTACAATGAGCAGTTCTTC.

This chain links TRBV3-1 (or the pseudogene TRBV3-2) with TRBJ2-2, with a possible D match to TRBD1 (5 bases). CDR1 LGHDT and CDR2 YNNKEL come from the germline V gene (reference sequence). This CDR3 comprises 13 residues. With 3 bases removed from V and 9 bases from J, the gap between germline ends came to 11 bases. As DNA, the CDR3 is TGTGCCAGCAGCCAGACAGCCTTACGGGAGCTGTTTTTT. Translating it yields CASSQTALRELFF.

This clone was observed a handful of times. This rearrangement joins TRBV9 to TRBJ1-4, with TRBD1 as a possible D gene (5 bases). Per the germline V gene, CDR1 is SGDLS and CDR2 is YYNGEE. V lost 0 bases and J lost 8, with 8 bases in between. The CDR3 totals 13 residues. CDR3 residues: CASSVGAGEKLFF. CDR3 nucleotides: TGTGCCAGCAGCGTAGGTGCAGGGGAAAAACTGTTTTTT.

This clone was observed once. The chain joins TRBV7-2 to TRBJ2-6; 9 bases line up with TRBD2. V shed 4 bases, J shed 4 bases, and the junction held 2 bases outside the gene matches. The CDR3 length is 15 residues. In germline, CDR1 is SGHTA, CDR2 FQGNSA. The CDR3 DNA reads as TGTGCCAGCAGCTCCGGACTAGCGGGGGCCAACGTCCTGACTTTC. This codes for CASSSGLAGANVLTF. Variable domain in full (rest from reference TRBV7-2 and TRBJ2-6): GAGVSQSPSNKVTEKGKDVELRCDPISGHTALYWYRQSLGQGLEFLIYFQGNSAPDKSGLPSDRFSAERTGGSVSTLTIQRTQQEDSAVYLCASSSGLAGANVLTFGAGSRLTVL.

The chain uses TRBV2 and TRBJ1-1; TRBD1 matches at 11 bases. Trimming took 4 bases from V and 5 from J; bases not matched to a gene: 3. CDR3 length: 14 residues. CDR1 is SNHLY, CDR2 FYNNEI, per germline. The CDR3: CASSVGQGATEAFF. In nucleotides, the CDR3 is TGTGCCAGCAGTGTAGGACAGGGGGCGACTGAAGCTTTCTTT.

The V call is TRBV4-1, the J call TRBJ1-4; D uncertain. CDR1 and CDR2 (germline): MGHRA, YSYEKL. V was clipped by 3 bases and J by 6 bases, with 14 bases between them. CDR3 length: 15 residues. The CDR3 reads CASSHPSLGDEKLFF. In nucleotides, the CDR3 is TGCGCCAGCAGCCATCCTAGCTTGGGAGATGAAAAACTGTTTTTT.

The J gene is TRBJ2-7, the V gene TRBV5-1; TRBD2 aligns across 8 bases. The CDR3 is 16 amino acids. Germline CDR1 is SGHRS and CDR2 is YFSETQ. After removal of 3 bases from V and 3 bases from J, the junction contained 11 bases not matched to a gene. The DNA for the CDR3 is TGCGCCAGCAGCTCTCGGGGATCCAGCGGGGGCTACGAGCAGTACTTC. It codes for CASSSRGSSGGYEQYF.

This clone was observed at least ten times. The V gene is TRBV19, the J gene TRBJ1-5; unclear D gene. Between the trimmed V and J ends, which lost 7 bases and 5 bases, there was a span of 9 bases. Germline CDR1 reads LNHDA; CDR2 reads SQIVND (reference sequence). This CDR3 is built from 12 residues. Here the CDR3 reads CASTGNHQPQHF. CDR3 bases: TGTGCCAGTACCGGCAACCATCAGCCCCAGCATTTT.

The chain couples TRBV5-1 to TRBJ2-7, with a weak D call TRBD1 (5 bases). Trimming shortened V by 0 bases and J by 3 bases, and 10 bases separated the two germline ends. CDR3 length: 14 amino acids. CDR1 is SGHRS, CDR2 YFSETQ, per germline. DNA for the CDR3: TGCGCCAGCAGCTTGGAGGGGCGGATCTACGAGCAGTACTTC. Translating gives CASSLEGRIYEQYF.

The CDR3 here is CASSQGISSGANVLTF. The CDR3 DNA follows: TGTGCCAGTTCACAGGGAATTTCCTCTGGGGCCAACGTCCTGACTTTC. This rearrangement joins TRBV14 to TRBJ2-6; maybe TRBD1 (6 bases). CDR3 length equals 16 residues. Germline loops: CDR1 SGHDN, CDR2 FVKESK. V was pared by 9 bases and J by 0 bases, with 15 bases between.

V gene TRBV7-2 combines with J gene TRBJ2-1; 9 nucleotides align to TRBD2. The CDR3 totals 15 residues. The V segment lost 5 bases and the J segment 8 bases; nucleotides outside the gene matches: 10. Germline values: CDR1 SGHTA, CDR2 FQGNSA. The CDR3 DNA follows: TGTGCCAGCAGCCGCTTAGGGACTAGCTCATATGAGCAGTTCTTC. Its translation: CASSRLGTSSYEQFF.

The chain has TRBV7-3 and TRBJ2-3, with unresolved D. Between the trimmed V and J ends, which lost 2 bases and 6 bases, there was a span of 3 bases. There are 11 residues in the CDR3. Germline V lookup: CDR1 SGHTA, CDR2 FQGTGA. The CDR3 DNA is TGTGCCAGCAGCTTACACGATACGCAGTATTTT. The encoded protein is CASSLHDTQYF. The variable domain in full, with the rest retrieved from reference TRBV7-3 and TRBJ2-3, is GAGVSQTPSNKVTEKGKYVELRCDPISGHTALYWYRQSLGQGPEFLIYFQGTGAADDSGLPNDRFFAVRPEGSVSTLKIQRTERGDSAVYLCASSLHDTQYFGPGTRLTVL.

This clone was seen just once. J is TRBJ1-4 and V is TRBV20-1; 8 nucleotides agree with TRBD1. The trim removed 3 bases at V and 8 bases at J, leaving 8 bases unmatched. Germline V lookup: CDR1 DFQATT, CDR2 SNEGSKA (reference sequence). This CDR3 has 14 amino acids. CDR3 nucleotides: TGCAGTGCTAGTCCCGACAGGGGACAAGAAAAACTGTTTTTT. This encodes CSASPDRGQEKLFF.

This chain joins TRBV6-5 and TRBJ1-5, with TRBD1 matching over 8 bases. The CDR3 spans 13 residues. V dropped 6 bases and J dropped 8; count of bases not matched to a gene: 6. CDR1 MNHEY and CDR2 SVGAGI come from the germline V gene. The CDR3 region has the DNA TGTGCCAGCAGCATGACAGGGGACGAGCCCCAGCATTTT. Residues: CASSMTGDEPQHF.

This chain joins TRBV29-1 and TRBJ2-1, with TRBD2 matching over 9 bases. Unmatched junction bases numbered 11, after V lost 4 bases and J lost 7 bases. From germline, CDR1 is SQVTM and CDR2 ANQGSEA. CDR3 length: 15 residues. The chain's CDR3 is CSVGHRLAAKNEQFF. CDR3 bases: TGCAGCGTTGGCCACCGACTAGCGGCTAAGAATGAGCAGTTCTTC.

CDR3 protein: CASRLLRGESYNEQFF. CDR3 nucleotide sequence: TGTGCCAGCAGGTTACTTCGCGGGGAATCGTACAATGAGCAGTTCTTC. V and J are TRBV11-2 and TRBJ2-1; D perhaps matches TRBD2 (6 bases). The length of the CDR3 is 16 residues. Germline CDR1 is SGHAT and CDR2 is FQNNGV. Trimming shortened V by 6 bases and J by 4 bases, and 19 bases separated the two germline ends.

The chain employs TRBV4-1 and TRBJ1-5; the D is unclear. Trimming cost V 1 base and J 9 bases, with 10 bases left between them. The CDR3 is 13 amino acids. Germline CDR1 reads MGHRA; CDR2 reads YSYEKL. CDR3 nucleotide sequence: TGCGCCAGCAGCCAAGGGGCGGTATGGCCCCAGCATTTT. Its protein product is CASSQGAVWPQHF.

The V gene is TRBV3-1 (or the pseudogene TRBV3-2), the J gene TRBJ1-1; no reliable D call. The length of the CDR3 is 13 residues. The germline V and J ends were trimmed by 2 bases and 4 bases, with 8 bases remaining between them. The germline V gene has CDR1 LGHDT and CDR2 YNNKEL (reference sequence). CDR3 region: CASSQFTTTEAFF. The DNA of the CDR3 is TGTGCCAGCAGCCAATTTACGACCACTGAAGCTTTCTTT.

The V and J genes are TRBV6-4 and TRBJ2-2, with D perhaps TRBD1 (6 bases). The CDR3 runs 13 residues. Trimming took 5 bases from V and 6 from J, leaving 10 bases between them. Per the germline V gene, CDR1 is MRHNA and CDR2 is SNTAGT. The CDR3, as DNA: TGTGCCAGCAGTCAGGGGACCGCCGGGGAGCTGTTTTTT. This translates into CASSQGTAGELFF.

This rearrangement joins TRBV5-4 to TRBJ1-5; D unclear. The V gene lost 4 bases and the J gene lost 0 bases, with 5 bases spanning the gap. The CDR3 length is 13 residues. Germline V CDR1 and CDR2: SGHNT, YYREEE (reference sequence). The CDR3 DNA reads TGTGCCAGCAGCGCCAATAGCAATCAGCCCCAGCATTTT. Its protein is CASSANSNQPQHF. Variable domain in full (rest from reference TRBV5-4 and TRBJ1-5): ETGVTQSPTHLIKTRGQQVTLRCSSQSGHNTVSWYQQALGQGPQFIFQYYREEENGRGNFPPRFSGLQFPNYSSELNVNALELDDSALYLCASSANSNQPQHFGDGTRLSIL.

This chain's CDR3 is CASSPRTLEETQYF. CDR3 DNA sequence: TGTGCCAGCTCACCACGGACTCTGGAGGAGACCCAGTACTTC. The chain employs TRBV18 and TRBJ2-5; TRBD2 might be the D (5 bases). The V and J ends lost 1 base and 5 bases respectively, with 11 bases between them. Germline CDR1 KGHSH, CDR2 LQKENI. The CDR3 consists of 14 residues.

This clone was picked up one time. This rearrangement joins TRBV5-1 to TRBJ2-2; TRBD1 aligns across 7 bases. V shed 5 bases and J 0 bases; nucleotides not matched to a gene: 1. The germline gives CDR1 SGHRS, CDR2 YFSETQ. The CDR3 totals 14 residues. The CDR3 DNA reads TGCGCCAGCAGGGGACAGTCGAACACCGGGGAGCTGTTTTTT. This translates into CASRGQSNTGELFF. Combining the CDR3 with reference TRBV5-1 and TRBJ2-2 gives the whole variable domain KAGVTQTPRYLIKTRGQQVTLSCSPISGHRSVSWYQQTPGQGLQFLFEYFSETQRNKGNFPGRFSGRQFSNSRSEMNVSTLELGDSALYLCASRGQSNTGELFFGEGSRLTVL.

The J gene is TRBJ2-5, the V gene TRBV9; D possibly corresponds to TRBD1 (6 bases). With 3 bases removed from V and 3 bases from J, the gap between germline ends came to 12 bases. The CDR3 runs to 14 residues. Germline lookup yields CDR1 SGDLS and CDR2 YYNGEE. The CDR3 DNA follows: TGTGCCAGCAGCGCGAGGGGGTCGGAAGAGACCCAGTACTTC. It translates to CASSARGSEETQYF. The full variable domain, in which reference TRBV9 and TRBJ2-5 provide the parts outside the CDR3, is DSGVTQTPKHLITATGQRVTLRCSPRSGDLSVYWYQQSLDQGLQFLIQYYNGEERAKGNILERFSAQQFPDLHSELNLSSLELGDSALYFCASSARGSEETQYFGPGTRLLVL.

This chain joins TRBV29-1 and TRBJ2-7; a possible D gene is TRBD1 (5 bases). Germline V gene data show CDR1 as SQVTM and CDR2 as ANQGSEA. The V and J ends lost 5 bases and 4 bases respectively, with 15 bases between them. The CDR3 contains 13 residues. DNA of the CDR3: TGCAGCGTTTCTCAGGGTATAGTTTACGAGCAGTACTTC. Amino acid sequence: CSVSQGIVYEQYF.

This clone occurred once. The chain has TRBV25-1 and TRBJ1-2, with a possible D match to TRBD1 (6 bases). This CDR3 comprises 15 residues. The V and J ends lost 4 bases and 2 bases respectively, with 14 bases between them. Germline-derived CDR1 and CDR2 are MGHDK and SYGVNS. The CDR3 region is CASSVGGRSNYGYTF. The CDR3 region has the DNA TGTGCCAGCAGTGTCGGGGGGCGGTCGAACTATGGCTACACCTTC.

The CDR3 bases are TGTGCCATCAGGCTGGACACCTCCTACGAGCAGTACTTC. Its protein product is CAIRLDTSYEQYF. This rearrangement joins TRBV10-3 to TRBJ2-7, with D perhaps matching TRBD1 (5 bases). The CDR3 sequence is 13 residues long. Trimming stripped 6 bases from V and 0 bases from J, with 9 bases between. Germline V lookup: CDR1 ENHRY, CDR2 SYGVKD.